This T cell receptor beta chain was identified in a study of blood T cell repertoires in COVID-19 (dated by TCRdb to the early 2020s). In the study overall: Samples covering the acute and convalescent phases of COVID-19 were provided by collaborators in the United States, Italy and Spain. The prospective study material was composed of cDNA or gDNA derived from T cells, B-cell-depleted T cells, or PBMCs. Subjects who had been exposed to COVID-19, were actively infected with it, or had recovered from it provided the deeply sampled blood TCRbeta repertoires that made up the dataset. The repertoires were made available in a free public database intended to serve as a resource for research on the immune response to SARS-CoV-2. The samples were drawn from two sources: the first 160 participants of the ongoing ImmuneRACE study, and 950 to 1,500 subjects contributed by 6 global collaborators. A de-identified subject ID, COVID-19 status, age in years and sex were almost always included in the sample metadata. Where available, HLA class I and class II types were obtained from metadata supplied by the sample provider rather than from assay-based typing.

TCRbeta CDR3 regions were amplified from genomic DNA by means of the immunoSEQ Assay, a bias-controlled multiplex PCR. The published analysis was carried out like this. The number of nucleated cells in each sample was estimated by amplification of reference gene primers within the assay. To quantify the absolute abundance of each unique TCRbeta CDR3 rearrangement, sequence reads were collapsed and filtered. For each sample, productive Simpson clonality was calculated as the square root of Simpson's diversity index over productive rearrangements. In its TCRdb copy, this immuneACCESS table keeps in-frame sequences only and misses some clones. Where compared with another copy, unresolved V genes explain less than half of these, and the others have no known cause. From that table come the V and J calls and clone size; the DNA was used to work out D and trimming. The sample has 100,000 to 150,000 clones on record, 86% of them singletons. The ten top clones hold 11% of the sample.

At one collaborating source in Seattle, patients were enrolled during active infection and were followed longitudinally through the course of disease. Each collaborating institution followed its own protocols to collect whole blood in K2EDTA tubes. For TCRbeta analysis, collaborator samples were shipped as frozen whole blood, as isolated PBMCs, or as DNA extracted from either sample type. This clone was detected once. This receptor's antigen is unknown. The junction departs from the called germline gene at one end, perhaps through a read error. Overall results and qualifications from the work: The quantity of clinical and demographic metadata differed by source and by participant and was supplied without curation.

The CDR3 has 15 amino acids, counting the end cysteine and phenylalanine. Only the CDR3 region is kept as DNA, spanning 45 bases read in frame from base 1. Sequences SSHAT (CDR1) and FNYEAQ (CDR2) are obtained from the germline V gene (reference sequence). The TCR comes from a woman in her 70s with COVID-19, enrolled during active disease. The sample taken for sequencing was peripheral blood. The chain joins TRBV7-7 to TRBJ1-1; tentative D gene TRBD1, with 5 bases matching. The CDR3 region: CASSPLEGARTEAFF. The DNA reads as follows: TGTGCTAGCAGCCCGTTGGAAGGGGCAAGGACTGAAGCTTTCTTT.